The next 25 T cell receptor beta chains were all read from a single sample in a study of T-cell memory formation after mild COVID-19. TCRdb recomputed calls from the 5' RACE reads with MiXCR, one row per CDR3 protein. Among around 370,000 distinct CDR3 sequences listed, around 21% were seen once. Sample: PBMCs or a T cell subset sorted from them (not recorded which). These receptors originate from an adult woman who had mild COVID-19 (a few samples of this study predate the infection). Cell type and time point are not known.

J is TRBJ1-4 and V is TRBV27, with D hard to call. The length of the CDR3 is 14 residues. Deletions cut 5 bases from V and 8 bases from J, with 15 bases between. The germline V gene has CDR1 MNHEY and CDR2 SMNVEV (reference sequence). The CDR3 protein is CASSPQVLAEKLFF. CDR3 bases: TGTGCCAGCAGTCCCCAGGTCCTCGCGGAAAAACTGTTTTTT.

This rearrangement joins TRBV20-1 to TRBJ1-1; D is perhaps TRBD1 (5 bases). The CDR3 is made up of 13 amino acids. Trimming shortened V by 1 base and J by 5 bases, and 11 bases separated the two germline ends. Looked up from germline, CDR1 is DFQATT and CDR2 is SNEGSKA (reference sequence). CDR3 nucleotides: TGCAGTGCTAGAGCTGGAGGACATACTGAAGCTTTCTTT. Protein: CSARAGGHTEAFF.

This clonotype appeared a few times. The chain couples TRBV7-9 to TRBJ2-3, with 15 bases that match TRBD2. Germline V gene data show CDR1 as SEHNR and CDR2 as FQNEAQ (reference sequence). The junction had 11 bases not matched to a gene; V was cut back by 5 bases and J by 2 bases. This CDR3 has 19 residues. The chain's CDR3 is CASSSTGTSGGTYTDTQYF. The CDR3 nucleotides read TGTGCCAGCAGCAGTACCGGGACTAGCGGGGGGACCTACACAGATACGCAGTATTTT.

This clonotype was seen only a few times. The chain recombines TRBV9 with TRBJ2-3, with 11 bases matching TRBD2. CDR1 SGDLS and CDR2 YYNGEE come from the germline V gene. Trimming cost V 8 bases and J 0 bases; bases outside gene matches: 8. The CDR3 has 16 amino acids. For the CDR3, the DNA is TGTGCCAGTACTAGCGGGGGTGACCCTAGCACAGATACGCAGTATTTT. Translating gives CASTSGGDPSTDTQYF.

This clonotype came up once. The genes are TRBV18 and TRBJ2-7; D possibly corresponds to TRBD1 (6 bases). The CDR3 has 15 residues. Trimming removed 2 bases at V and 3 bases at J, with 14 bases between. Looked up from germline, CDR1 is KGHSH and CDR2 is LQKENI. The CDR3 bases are TGTGCCAGCTCACCAACCCGGGACACTCTCTACGAGCAGTACTTC. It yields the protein CASSPTRDTLYEQYF.

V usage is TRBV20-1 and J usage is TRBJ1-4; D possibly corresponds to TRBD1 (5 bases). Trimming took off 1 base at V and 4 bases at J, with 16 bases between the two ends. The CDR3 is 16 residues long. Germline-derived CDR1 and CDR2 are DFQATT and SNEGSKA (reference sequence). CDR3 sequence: CSARAGGTERNEKLFF. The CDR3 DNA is TGCAGTGCTAGAGCGGGAGGGACGGAGCGTAATGAAAAACTGTTTTTT.

The CDR3 nucleotides read TGCGCCAGCAGCTTGGTGGCAGGGAGCCGGGAGACCCAGTACTTC. As protein: CASSLVAGSRETQYF. The J gene is TRBJ2-5, the V gene TRBV5-1, with D tentatively TRBD1 or TRBD2 (5 bases each). Germline V lookup: CDR1 SGHRS, CDR2 YFSETQ. Trimming shortened V by 0 bases and J by 5 bases, and 14 bases separated the two germline ends. This CDR3 is built from 15 residues.

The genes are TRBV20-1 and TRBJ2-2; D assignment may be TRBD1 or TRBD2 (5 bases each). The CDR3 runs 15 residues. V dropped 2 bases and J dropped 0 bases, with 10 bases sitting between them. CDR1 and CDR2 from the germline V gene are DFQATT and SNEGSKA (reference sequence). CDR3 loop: CSARRDGSNTGELFF. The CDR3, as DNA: TGCAGTGCTAGAAGGGACGGGTCGAACACCGGGGAGCTGTTTTTT.

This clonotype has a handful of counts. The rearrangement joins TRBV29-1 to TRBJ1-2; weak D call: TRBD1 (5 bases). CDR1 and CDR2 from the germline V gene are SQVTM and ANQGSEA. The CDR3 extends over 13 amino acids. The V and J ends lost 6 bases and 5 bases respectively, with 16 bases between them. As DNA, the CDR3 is TGCAGCGTAGCCCCAGGGTATGAGTATGGCTACACCTTC. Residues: CSVAPGYEYGYTF.

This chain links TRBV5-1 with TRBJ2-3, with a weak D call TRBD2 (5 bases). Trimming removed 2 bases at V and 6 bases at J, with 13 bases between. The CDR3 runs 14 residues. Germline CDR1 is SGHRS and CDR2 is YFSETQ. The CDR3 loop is CASSFEGLDDTQYF. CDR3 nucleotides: TGCGCCAGCAGCTTTGAGGGTCTCGACGATACGCAGTATTTT.

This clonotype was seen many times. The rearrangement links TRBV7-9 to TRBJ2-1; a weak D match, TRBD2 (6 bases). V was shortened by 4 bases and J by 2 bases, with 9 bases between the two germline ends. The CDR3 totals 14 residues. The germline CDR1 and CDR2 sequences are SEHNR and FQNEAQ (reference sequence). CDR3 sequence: CASSSRGTYNEQFF. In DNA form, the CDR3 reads TGTGCCAGCAGCTCTCGGGGGACCTACAATGAGCAGTTCTTC.

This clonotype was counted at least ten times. The CDR3 coding sequence is TGTGCCAGCAGCGTAGGTACAATCACAGGGAATGAGCAGTTCTTC. It yields the protein CASSVGTITGNEQFF. This rearrangement joins TRBV9 to TRBJ2-1; D is perhaps TRBD1 (6 bases). The ends were cut back, 0 bases at V and 7 bases at J, with 14 bases in the middle. CDR3 length equals 15 residues. CDR1 is SGDLS and CDR2 is YYNGEE in the germline V gene.

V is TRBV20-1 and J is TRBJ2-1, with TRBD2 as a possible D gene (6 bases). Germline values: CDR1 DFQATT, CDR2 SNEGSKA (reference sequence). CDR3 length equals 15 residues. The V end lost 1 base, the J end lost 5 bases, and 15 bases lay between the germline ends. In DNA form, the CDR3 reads TGCAGTGCTAGAGGTAGCGGAGGCTTAAACAATGAGCAGTTCTTC. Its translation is CSARGSGGLNNEQFF.

In DNA, the CDR3 is TGTGCCACCAGCAGAGATTGGGGTGGTGGCTACGAGCAGTACTTC. Residues: CATSRDWGGGYEQYF. The chain carries TRBV15 and TRBJ2-7, with D hard to call. This CDR3 is built from 15 residues. Deletions cut 0 bases from V and 3 bases from J, with 12 bases between. Per the germline V gene, CDR1 is LNHNV and CDR2 is YYDKDF (reference sequence).

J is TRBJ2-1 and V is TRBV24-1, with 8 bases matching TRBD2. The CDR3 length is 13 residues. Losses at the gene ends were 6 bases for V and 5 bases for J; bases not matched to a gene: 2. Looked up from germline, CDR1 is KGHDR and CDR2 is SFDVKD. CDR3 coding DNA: TGTGCCACCAGTTCGGGGGGGGACAATGAGCAGTTCTTC. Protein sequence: CATSSGGDNEQFF.

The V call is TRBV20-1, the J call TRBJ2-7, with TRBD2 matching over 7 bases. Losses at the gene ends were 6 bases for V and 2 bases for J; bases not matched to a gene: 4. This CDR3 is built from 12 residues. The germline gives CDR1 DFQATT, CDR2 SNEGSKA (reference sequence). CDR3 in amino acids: CSAGTTTYEQYF. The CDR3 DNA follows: TGCAGTGCCGGGACTACTACCTACGAGCAGTACTTC.

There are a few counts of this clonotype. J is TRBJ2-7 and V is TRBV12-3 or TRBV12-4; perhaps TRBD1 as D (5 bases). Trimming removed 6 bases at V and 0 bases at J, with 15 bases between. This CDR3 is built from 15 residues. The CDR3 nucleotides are TGTGCCAGCAGCAACTCTTTAGGGGTCTCCTACGAGCAGTACTTC. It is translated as CASSNSLGVSYEQYF.

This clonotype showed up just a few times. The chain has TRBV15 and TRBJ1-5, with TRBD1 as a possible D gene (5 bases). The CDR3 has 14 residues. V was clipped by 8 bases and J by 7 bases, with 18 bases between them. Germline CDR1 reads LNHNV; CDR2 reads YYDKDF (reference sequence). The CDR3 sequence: CATGGIGNWQPQHF. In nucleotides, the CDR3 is TGTGCCACCGGGGGGATAGGCAATTGGCAGCCCCAGCATTTT.

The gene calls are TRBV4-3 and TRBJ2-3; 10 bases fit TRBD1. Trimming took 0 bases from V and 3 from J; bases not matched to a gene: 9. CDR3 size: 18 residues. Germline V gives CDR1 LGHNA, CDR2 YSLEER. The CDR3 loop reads CASSQDSATGGLTDTQYF. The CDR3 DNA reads TGCGCCAGCAGCCAAGATTCGGCGACAGGGGGCCTAACAGATACGCAGTATTTT.

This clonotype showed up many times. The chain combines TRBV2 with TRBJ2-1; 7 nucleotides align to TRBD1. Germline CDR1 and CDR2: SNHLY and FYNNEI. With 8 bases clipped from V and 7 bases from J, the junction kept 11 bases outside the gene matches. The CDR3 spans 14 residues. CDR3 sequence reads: CASRPGQPGNEQFF. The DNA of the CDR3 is TGTGCCAGCCGCCCGGGACAGCCCGGTAATGAGCAGTTCTTC.

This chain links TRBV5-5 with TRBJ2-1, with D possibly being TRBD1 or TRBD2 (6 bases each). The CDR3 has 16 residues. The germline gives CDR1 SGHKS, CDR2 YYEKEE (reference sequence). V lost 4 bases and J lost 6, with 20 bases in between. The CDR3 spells CASSADPRGRGNEQFF. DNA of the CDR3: TGTGCCAGCAGCGCAGATCCTCGGGGGCGCGGCAATGAGCAGTTCTTC.

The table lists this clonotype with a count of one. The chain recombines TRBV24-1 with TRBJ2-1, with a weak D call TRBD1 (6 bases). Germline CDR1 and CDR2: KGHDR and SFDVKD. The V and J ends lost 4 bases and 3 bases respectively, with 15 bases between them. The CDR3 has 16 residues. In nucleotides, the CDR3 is TGTGCCACCAGTGACCTAGCTGGGGGCGGCTACAATGAGCAGTTCTTC. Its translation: CATSDLAGGGYNEQFF.

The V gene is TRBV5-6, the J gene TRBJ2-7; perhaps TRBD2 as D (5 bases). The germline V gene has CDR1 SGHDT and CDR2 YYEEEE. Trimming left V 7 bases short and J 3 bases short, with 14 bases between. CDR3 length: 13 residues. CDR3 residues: CASGPGLLYEQYF. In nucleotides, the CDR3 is TGTGCCAGCGGCCCAGGACTCCTCTACGAGCAGTACTTC.

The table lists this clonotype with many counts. The CDR3 here is CASSLGQANTEAFF. The CDR3 DNA reads as TGCGCCAGCAGCTTGGGACAGGCGAACACTGAAGCTTTCTTT. The chain carries TRBV5-1 and TRBJ1-1, with D maybe TRBD1 (6 bases). The CDR3 sequence is 14 residues long. The germline gives CDR1 SGHRS, CDR2 YFSETQ. Trimming stripped 0 bases from V and 1 base from J, with 7 bases between.

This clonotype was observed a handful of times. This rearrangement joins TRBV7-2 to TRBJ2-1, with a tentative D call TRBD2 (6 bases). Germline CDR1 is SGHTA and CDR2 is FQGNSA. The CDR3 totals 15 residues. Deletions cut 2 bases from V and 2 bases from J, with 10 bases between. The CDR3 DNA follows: TGTGCCAGCAGCTTAAGACTAGACCCCTACAATGAGCAGTTCTTC. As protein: CASSLRLDPYNEQFF.